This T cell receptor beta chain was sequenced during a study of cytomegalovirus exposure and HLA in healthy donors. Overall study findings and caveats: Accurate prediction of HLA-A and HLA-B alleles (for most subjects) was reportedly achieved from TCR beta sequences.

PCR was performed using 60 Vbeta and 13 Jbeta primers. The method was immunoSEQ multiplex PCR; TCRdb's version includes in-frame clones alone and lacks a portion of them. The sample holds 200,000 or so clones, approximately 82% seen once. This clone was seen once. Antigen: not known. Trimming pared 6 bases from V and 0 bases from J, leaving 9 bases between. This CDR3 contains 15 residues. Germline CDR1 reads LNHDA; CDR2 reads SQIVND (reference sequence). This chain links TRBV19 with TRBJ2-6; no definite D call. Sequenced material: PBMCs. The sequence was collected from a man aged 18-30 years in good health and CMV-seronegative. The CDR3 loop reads CASREASSGANVLTF. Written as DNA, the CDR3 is TGTGCCAGTAGAGAGGCCAGCTCTGGGGCCAACGTCCTGACTTTC.